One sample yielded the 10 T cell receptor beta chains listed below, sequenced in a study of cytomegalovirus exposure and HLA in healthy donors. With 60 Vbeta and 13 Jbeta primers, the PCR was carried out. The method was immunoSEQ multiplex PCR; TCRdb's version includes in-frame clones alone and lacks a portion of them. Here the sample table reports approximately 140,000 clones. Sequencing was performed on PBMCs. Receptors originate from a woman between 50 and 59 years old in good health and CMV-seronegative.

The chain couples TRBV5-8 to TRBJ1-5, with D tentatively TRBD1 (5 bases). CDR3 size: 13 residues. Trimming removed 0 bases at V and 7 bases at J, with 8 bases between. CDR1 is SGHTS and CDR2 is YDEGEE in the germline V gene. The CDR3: CASSLAPGQPQHF. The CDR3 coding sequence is TGTGCCAGCAGCTTGGCCCCAGGGCAGCCCCAGCATTTT.

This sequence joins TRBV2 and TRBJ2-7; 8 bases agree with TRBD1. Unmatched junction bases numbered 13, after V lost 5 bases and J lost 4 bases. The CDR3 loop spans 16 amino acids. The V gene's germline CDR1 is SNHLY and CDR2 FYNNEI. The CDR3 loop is CASSLGQAGNSYEQYF. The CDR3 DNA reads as TGTGCCAGCAGTCTGGGACAGGCGGGCAATTCATACGAGCAGTACTTC.

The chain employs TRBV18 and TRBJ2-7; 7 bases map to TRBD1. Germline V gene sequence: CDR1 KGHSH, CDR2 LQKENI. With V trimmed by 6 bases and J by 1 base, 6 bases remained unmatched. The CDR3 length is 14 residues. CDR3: CASSGLTGSYEQYF. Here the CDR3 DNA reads TGTGCCAGCTCCGGACTGACAGGGTCCTACGAGCAGTACTTC.

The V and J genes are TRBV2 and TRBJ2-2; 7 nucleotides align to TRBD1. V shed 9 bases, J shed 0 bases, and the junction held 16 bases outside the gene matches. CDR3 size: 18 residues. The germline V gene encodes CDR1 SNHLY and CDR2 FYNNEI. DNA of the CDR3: TGTGCCAGTCCTCGGACAGGCACGCTCCCCGCGAACACCGGGGAGCTGTTTTTT. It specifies CASPRTGTLPANTGELFF.

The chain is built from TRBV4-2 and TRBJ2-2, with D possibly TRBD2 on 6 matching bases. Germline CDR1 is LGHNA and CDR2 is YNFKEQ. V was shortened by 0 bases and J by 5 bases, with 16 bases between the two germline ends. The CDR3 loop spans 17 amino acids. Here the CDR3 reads CASSQDPLGGETGELFF. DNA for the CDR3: TGTGCCAGCAGCCAAGATCCCTTGGGGGGAGAAACCGGGGAGCTGTTTTTT.

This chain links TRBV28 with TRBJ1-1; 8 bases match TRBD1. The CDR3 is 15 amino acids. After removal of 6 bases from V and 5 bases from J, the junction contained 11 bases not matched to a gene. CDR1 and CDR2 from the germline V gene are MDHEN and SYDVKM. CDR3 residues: CASSPPGQGGTEAFF. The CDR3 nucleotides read TGTGCCAGCAGCCCCCCCGGACAGGGAGGGACTGAAGCTTTCTTT.

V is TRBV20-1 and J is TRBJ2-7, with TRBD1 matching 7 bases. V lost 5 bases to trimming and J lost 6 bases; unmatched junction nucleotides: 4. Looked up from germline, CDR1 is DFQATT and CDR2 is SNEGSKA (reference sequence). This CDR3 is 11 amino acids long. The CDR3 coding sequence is TGCAGTGCTGCTACAGGGGCCGAGCAGTACTTC. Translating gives CSAATGAEQYF.

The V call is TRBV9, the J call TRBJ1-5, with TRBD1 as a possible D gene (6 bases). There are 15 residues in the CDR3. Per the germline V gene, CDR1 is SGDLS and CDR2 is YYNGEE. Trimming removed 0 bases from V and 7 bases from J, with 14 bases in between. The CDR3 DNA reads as TGTGCCAGCAGCGTAGACGGGGGGCGTCTCCAGCCCCAGCATTTT. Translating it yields CASSVDGGRLQPQHF.

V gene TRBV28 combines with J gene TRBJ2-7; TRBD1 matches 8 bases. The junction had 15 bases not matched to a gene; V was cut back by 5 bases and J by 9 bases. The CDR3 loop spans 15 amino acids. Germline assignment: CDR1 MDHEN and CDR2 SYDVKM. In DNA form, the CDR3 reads TGTGCCAGCAGTCCACCGACAGGGGCCTCTGTGGGGCAGTACTTC. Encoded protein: CASSPPTGASVGQYF.

DNA for the CDR3: TGTGCCAGCAGCTTAAGTCAGAGCACAGATACGCAGTATTTT. Residues: CASSLSQSTDTQYF. The rearrangement joins TRBV11-2 to TRBJ2-3; the D is unclear. Trimming took off 2 bases at V and 0 bases at J, with 6 bases between the two ends. CDR3 size: 14 residues. CDR1 is SGHAT, CDR2 FQNNGV, per germline.